What follows describes a single T cell receptor beta chain. The antigen is undetermined. Assay: immunoSEQ multiplex PCR; the TCRdb copy retains only in-frame clones and omits some. The sample holds about 24,000 clones, roughly 85% seen once. The data derive from a study of a mutant IDH1 vaccine in newly diagnosed glioma. Between the trimmed V and J ends, which lost 1 base and 4 bases, there was a span of 14 bases. The germline gives CDR1 SGHRS, CDR2 YFSETQ. CDR3 length: 16 residues. Time point in this sample: week 11, during vaccination. Doses of 300 ug of mutant IDH1 20-mer peptide were given with topical imiquimod.

V gene TRBV5-1 combines with J gene TRBJ2-2; no clear D. The sample consisted of PBMCs, taken from a glioma patient whose treatment included an IDH1 peptide vaccine. This sequence was found in a man aged 35-49 years with glioma. DNA for the CDR3: TGCGCCAGCAGCTTGAGGAGACATGACCTCACCGGGGAGCTGTTTTTT. Translating gives CASSLRRHDLTGELFF. The variable domain in full, completed from reference TRBV5-1 and TRBJ2-2, reads KAGVTQTPRYLIKTRGQQVTLSCSPISGHRSVSWYQQTPGQGLQFLFEYFSETQRNKGNFPGRFSGRQFSNSRSEMNVSTLELGDSALYLCASSLRRHDLTGELFFGEGSRLTVL.